These 7 T cell receptor beta chains came from one sample sequenced in a study of blood T cell repertoires in COVID-19. This table comes from immunoSEQ multiplex PCR, and its TCRdb copy is limited to in-frame clones, with some not included. This sample has some 260,000 clones, with roughly 90% found just once. The sequencing input was peripheral blood. The receptors derive from a woman aged 25 to 39 with acute or convalescent COVID-19.

This chain joins TRBV19 and TRBJ1-2; D not certain. V lost 7 bases, J lost 0 bases, and 3 bases lay in between. The CDR3 covers 11 residues. Germline loops: CDR1 LNHDA, CDR2 SQIVND (reference sequence). This CDR3 is CASTANYGYTF. The CDR3 DNA reads as TGTGCCAGTACCGCTAACTATGGCTACACCTTC.

This sequence joins TRBV5-1 and TRBJ2-7; D is perhaps TRBD2 (6 bases). CDR3 length equals 13 residues. Trimming took off 6 bases at V and 0 bases at J, with 10 bases between the two ends. Looked up from germline, CDR1 is SGHRS and CDR2 is YFSETQ. CDR3 DNA: TGCGCCAGCACGGAGGGGTCCTCCTACGAGCAGTACTTC. As protein: CASTEGSSYEQYF.

This clone has only a few counts. J is TRBJ2-7 and V is TRBV5-6; 8 bases are shared with TRBD1. Looked up from germline, CDR1 is SGHDT and CDR2 is YYEEEE. V was pared by 4 bases and J by 5 bases, with 17 bases of the junction left unmatched. The CDR3 extends over 17 amino acids. The DNA for the CDR3 is TGTGCCAGCAGCCAGTCAGGTGGGACAGGTTTTTGGAACGAGCAGTACTTC. It is translated as CASSQSGGTGFWNEQYF.

This chain joins TRBV7-9 and TRBJ2-3, with D unresolved. The length of the CDR3 is 12 residues. V lost 5 bases to trimming and J lost 5 bases, with 8 bases between them. Germline CDR1 reads SEHNR; CDR2 reads FQNEAQ (reference sequence). CDR3 protein: CASSLNVDTQYF. The CDR3, as DNA: TGTGCCAGCAGCCTTAATGTAGATACGCAGTATTTT. Supplemented by reference TRBV7-9 and TRBJ2-3, the full variable domain reads DTGVSQNPRHKITKRGQNVTFRCDPISEHNRLYWYRQTLGQGPEFLTYFQNEAQLEKSRLLSDRFSAERPKGSFSTLEIQRTEQGDSAMYLCASSLNVDTQYFGPGTRLTVL.

V is TRBV7-6 and J is TRBJ2-3; TRBD2 agrees at 9 bases. Trimming removed 1 base from V and 3 bases from J; junction bases left unmatched: 5. Per germline, CDR1 SGHVS and CDR2 FNYEAQ. The CDR3 is 16 residues long. This CDR3 reads CASSLGAGGPTDTQYF. DNA of the CDR3: TGTGCCAGCAGCTTAGGGGCGGGAGGGCCGACAGATACGCAGTATTTT.

The V and J genes are TRBV15 and TRBJ2-5, with TRBD1 matching 8 bases. The CDR3 is made up of 14 amino acids. The junction had 4 bases not matched to a gene; V was cut back by 2 bases and J by 5 bases. The germline V gene encodes CDR1 LNHNV and CDR2 YYDKDF (reference sequence). This CDR3 reads CATSRRQGMETQYF. The CDR3 DNA sequence: TGTGCCACCAGCAGAAGACAGGGGATGGAGACCCAGTACTTC.

The chain couples TRBV3-1 (or the pseudogene TRBV3-2) to TRBJ1-1; perhaps TRBD1 as D (5 bases). V lost 1 base and J lost 2, with 14 bases in between. CDR3 length equals 16 residues. Germline CDR1 is LGHDT and CDR2 is YNNKEL (reference sequence). CDR3 in amino acids: CASSQGGGLINTEAFF. CDR3 in DNA: TGTGCCAGCAGCCAAGGGGGGGGACTGATCAACACTGAAGCTTTCTTT.